These 4 T cell receptor beta chains originate from one sample sequenced in a study of cytomegalovirus exposure and HLA in healthy donors. The PCR employed 60 Vbeta primers together with 13 Jbeta primers. Here immunoSEQ multiplex PCR was the method, and the copy in TCRdb shows in-frame clones only, minus some. Here the sample spans some 170,000 clones, approximately 70% being singletons. The specimen sequenced was PBMCs. All receptors come from a human donor in good health.

The chain links TRBV7-2 to TRBJ1-4; TRBD1 might be the D (5 bases). There are 14 residues in the CDR3. Germline V gives CDR1 SGHTA, CDR2 FQGNSA. Trimming pared 2 bases from V and 5 bases from J, leaving 9 bases between. CDR3 bases: TGTGCCAGCAGCTTACGGGGGACCAATGAAAAACTGTTTTTT. This encodes CASSLRGTNEKLFF.

V is TRBV7-3 and J is TRBJ1-2; no clear D. The germline gives CDR1 SGHTA, CDR2 FQGTGA. With 1 base removed from V and 8 bases from J, the gap between germline ends came to 32 bases. The length of the CDR3 is 20 residues. The CDR3 DNA reads TGTGCCAGCAGCTTAAACCGCGCCTCCCGGGCAAACGGGAGACTTGAGGGCTACACCTTC. As protein: CASSLNRASRANGRLEGYTF.

The chain is built from TRBV7-2 and TRBJ1-5; no definite D call. Per germline, CDR1 SGHTA and CDR2 FQGNSA. The CDR3 is made up of 15 amino acids. Trimming took 1 base from V and 5 from J, leaving 12 bases between them. The CDR3 protein is CASSLDYGNYQPQHF. The DNA for the CDR3 is TGTGCCAGCAGCTTAGATTACGGGAACTATCAGCCCCAGCATTTT.

This chain connects TRBV7-3 to TRBJ2-1, with a weak D call TRBD2 (6 bases). Per the germline V gene, CDR1 is SGHTA and CDR2 is FQGTGA. The CDR3 spans 16 residues. V was trimmed by 1 base and J by 6 bases, leaving 16 bases between them. CDR3 in amino acids: CASSLMVGTGLNEQFF. The DNA for the CDR3 is TGTGCCAGCAGCTTAATGGTCGGGACGGGACTCAATGAGCAGTTCTTC.